This T cell receptor beta chain was found in a study of shared clonotypes between healthy human individuals. Notes on the study in general: The researchers took only blood, and tissue repertoires probably look different.

For each subset, genomic DNA was distributed in equal portions over several immunoSEQ plates. Here immunoSEQ multiplex PCR was the method, and the copy in TCRdb shows in-frame clones only, minus some. The table shows approximately 2.5 million clones, with 93% occurring only once. About this clone: Its antigen is not known.

This CDR3 region has 12 residues. The germline CDR1 and CDR2 sequences are SEHNR and FQNEAQ (reference sequence). The germline V and J ends were trimmed by 8 bases and 4 bases, with 12 bases remaining between them. The chain couples TRBV7-9 to TRBJ2-7; weak D call: TRBD2 (6 bases). The sample was naive CD4+ T cells from PBMCs. Stated subset: CD45RA+ positively selected. This TCR was sampled from a man younger than 30 in good health. Some clones in this sample may be carry-over from other donors' samples. This CDR3 reads CASAFGGYEQYF. In DNA, the CDR3 is TGTGCCAGCGCTTTCGGGGGTTACGAGCAGTACTTC. Full variable domain (remainder filled in from reference TRBV7-9 and TRBJ2-7): DTGVSQNPRHKITKRGQNVTFRCDPISEHNRLYWYRQTLGQGPEFLTYFQNEAQLEKSRLLSDRFSAERPKGSFSTLEIQRTEQGDSAMYLCASAFGGYEQYFGPGTRLTVT.